A selection of T cell receptor beta chains follows, all from one sample in a study of shared clonotypes between healthy human individuals. The data were produced by immunoSEQ multiplex PCR, yet TCRdb's version contains in-frame clones alone and is incomplete. Of roughly 700,000 clones in the sample, about 90% are singletons; the top ten hold about a third. The sample consisted of memory CD8+ T cells from PBMCs. Source of these receptors: a man aged 18 to 30 in good health. Some clones in this sample may be carry-over from other donors' samples. Both conserved end residues are part of each CDR3. The D gene is left open where the match is weak.

V gene	D gene	J gene	CDR3 protein	CDR3 DNA
TRBV6-1	NA	TRBJ2-3	CASSGGDTQYF	TGTGCCAGCAGCGGGGGTGATACGCAGTATTTT
TRBV28	NA	TRBJ2-2	CASRGRQGGLSGELFF	TGTGCCAGCAGAGGGAGACAGGGAGGATTGAGCGGGGAGCTGTTTTTT
TRBV27	TRBD1	TRBJ2-5	CASSNRDRVQETQYF	TGTGCCAGCAGTAACCGGGACAGGGTTCAAGAGACCCAGTACTTC
TRBV10-3	TRBD1	TRBJ2-7	CAIRQTGGEQYF	TGTGCCATCAGACAGACAGGGGGCGAGCAGTACTTC
TRBV2	NA	TRBJ2-7	CASSENPTRQGSSYEQYF	TGTGCCAGCAGTGAAAACCCCACTCGGCAGGGAAGCTCCTACGAGCAGTACTTC
TRBV5-1	TRBD2	TRBJ2-1	CASSRYNTSARSYNEQFF	TGCGCCAGCAGCCGGTATAACACTAGCGCCCGCTCCTACAATGAGCAGTTCTTC
TRBV9	TRBD1	TRBJ1-2	CASSVAGTGGLNF	TGTGCCAGCAGCGTAGCCGGGACAGGGGGCCTTAACTTC
TRBV27	NA	TRBJ2-7	CASSPRGDQSYEQYF	TGTGCCAGCAGTCCGCGAGGCGATCAATCCTACGAGCAGTACTTC
TRBV5-1	NA	TRBJ2-3	CASSSLGSAGDTQYF	TGCGCCAGCAGCTCCCTTGGGAGCGCTGGAGATACGCAGTATTTT
TRBV7-9	NA	TRBJ2-7	CASSLSSYEQYF	TGTGCCAGCAGCCTAAGCTCCTACGAGCAGTACTTC
TRBV11-2	NA	TRBJ2-2	CASSLAGPLTGELFF	TGTGCCAGCAGCTTAGCGGGACCTCTCACCGGGGAGCTGTTTTTT
TRBV7-6	TRBD1	TRBJ1-5	CASSFGTAGIGAQHF	TGTGCCAGCAGCTTCGGGACAGCCGGTATCGGGGCCCAGCATTTT